One T cell receptor beta chain is described in this entry. Antigen: not known. The length of the CDR3 is 12 residues. The germline V gene encodes CDR1 MDHEN and CDR2 SYDVKM. Trimming took off 7 bases at V and 7 bases at J, with 11 bases between the two ends. The sample originates from a study of response to subunit inactivated influenza vaccine. In TCRdb, the RT-PCR reads were re-called with MiXCR into one record per CDR3 protein. In the table there are around 180,000 distinct CDR3 sequences, roughly 8.7% of which are singletons. Overall study findings and caveats: That few new T cells are recruited by each seasonal influenza vaccination was the authors' suggestion.

The chain is built from TRBV28 and TRBJ1-5; D uncertain. This TCR came from a man in his fifties who received an inactivated influenza vaccine. The sequencing here drew on non-naive T cells sorted from PBMCs, taken on the day of vaccination. CDR3 nucleotide sequence: TGTGCCAGCACCACGGGAAGACAGCCCCAGCATTTT. Residues: CASTTGRQPQHF.